This T cell receptor (beta chain) was captured by sequencing in a study of CD8 T cells in Susac syndrome. RNA, at about 0.45 to 1 ug, was reverse transcribed with random hexamers. TCRdb processed the immunoSEQ multiplex PCR reads anew with MiXCR; each CDR3 protein has one entry. The table lists roughly 150,000 distinct CDR3 sequences, around 96% of them singletons. Sequencing of TCR beta, carried out with a high-throughput approach, was applied to CD8+ and CD4+ T cells from the blood. The CD8+ and CD4+ T cells were negatively isolated, with the TEMRA cells enriched by FACS. The specimen sequenced was CD8+ T cells from PBMCs. The sequence derives from a human donor with multiple sclerosis.

The DNA of the CDR3 is TGTGCCAGCAGCTTAGTTCAGGGATGGTACGAGCAGTACTTC. The encoded protein is CASSLVQGWYEQYF. This sequence joins TRBV11-2 and TRBJ2-7; maybe TRBD1 (5 bases). The V gene's germline CDR1 is SGHAT and CDR2 FQNNGV. V was trimmed by 1 base and J by 4 bases, leaving 11 bases between them. This CDR3 region has 14 residues.